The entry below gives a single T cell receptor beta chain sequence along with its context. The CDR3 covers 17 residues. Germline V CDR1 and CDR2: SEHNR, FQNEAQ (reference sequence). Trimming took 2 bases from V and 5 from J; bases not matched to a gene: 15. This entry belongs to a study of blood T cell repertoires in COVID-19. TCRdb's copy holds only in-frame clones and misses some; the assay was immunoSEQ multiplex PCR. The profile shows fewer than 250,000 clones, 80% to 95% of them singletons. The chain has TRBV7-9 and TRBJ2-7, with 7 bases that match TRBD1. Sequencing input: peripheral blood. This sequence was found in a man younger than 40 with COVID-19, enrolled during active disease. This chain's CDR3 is CASSLPTDRQNNHEQYF. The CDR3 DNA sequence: TGTGCCAGCAGCTTACCGACGGACAGGCAGAATAATCACGAGCAGTACTTC.